Below, one TCR beta chain is given with its context. The antigen is not known. CDR3 size: 14 residues. Germline V gives CDR1 SGHTA, CDR2 FQGNSA. Between the trimmed V and J ends, which lost 2 bases and 4 bases, there was a span of 11 bases. This record comes from a study of cytomegalovirus exposure and HLA in healthy donors. On the study more broadly: Earlier findings included about 120 million unique TCR beta sequences obtained from roughly 200 million T cells.

Whole-study results and caveats: In vitro assays verified that three CMV-associated chains recognized CMV antigens specifically. In most subjects, TCR beta sequences reportedly gave accurate predictions of HLA-A and HLA-B alleles. Several of the most significant clusters appeared linked to common viral pathogens, based on a later analysis.

This PCR relied on a set of 60 Vbeta primers and 13 Jbeta primers. Method: immunoSEQ multiplex PCR; TCRdb's copy keeps in-frame clones and lacks some. Of 160,000 or so clones in the sample, about 73% were seen once. The sample consisted of PBMCs. V and J are TRBV7-2 and TRBJ1-1; D possibly corresponds to TRBD1 (6 bases). The TCR sequence derives from a woman in her thirties or forties in good health and CMV-seronegative. CDR3 sequence reads: CASSLPGVSTEAFF. In DNA form, the CDR3 reads TGTGCCAGCAGCTTACCAGGGGTGAGCACTGAAGCTTTCTTT.